Below are 2 T cell receptor beta chains sequenced from a single sample in a study of response to subunit inactivated influenza vaccine. TCRdb reanalysed the RT-PCR reads using MiXCR and keeps one entry per CDR3 protein. In the table there are under 200,000 distinct CDR3 sequences, approximately 10% of which are singletons. The sample was non-naive T cells sorted from PBMCs, taken roughly 6 weeks after vaccination. The receptors were sampled from a man aged 50 to 60 who received an inactivated influenza vaccine.

This clonotype was recorded many times. The V gene is TRBV7-9, the J gene TRBJ2-5; D remains ambiguous. V lost 1 base, J lost 4 bases, and 7 bases lay in between. The CDR3 runs 13 residues. Germline assignment: CDR1 SEHNR and CDR2 FQNEAQ (reference sequence). CDR3 sequence reads: CASSLGLRETQYF. As DNA, the CDR3 is TGTGCCAGCAGCTTAGGTCTAAGAGAGACCCAGTACTTC.

This clonotype has a handful of counts. One junction end disagrees with the germline gene, perhaps due to a read error. The chain has TRBV2 and TRBJ2-3; D possibly corresponds to TRBD2 (6 bases). Per germline, CDR1 SNHLY and CDR2 FYNNEI. CDR3 length equals 13 residues. The DNA of the CDR3 is TGTGCCAGCAGCGAATTACCCCGGGACTCCAGGTACTTT. As protein: CASSELPRDSRYF.